The 29 T cell receptor beta chains reported below all come from one sample, sequenced in a study of CD8+ T cells in alopecia areata. RNA extraction was followed by reverse transcription into cDNA, which acted as the sequencing template. Data came from immunoSEQ multiplex PCR; TCRdb stores just in-frame clones and leaves some out. Of 100,000 to 150,000 clones listed, around 63% are singletons. The treatment here: oral pan-JAK inhibitor, 5-10 mg twice daily. The sample was CD4+ T cells sorted from blood, taken at week 4, from a patient treated with tofacitinib. The origin of the receptors is a human donor with alopecia areata.

A single count supports this clone. The V gene is TRBV19, the J gene TRBJ2-2; D is unclear. The CDR3 length is 14 residues. In germline, CDR1 is LNHDA, CDR2 SQIVND (reference sequence). The germline V and J ends were trimmed by 2 bases and 0 bases, with 4 bases remaining between them. DNA for the CDR3: TGTGCCAGTAGTATAACGCCGAACACCGGGGAGCTGTTTTTT. Translated, it gives CASSITPNTGELFF. Full variable domain (remainder filled in from reference TRBV19 and TRBJ2-2): DGGITQSPKYLFRKEGQNVTLSCEQNLNHDAMYWYRQDPGQGLRLIYYSQIVNDFQKGDIAEGYSVSREKKESFPLTVTSAQKNPTAFYLCASSITPNTGELFFGEGSRLTVL.

CDR3 amino acids: CASSFTSGGNEQFF. DNA of the CDR3: TGTGCCAGCAGCTTTACTAGCGGGGGAAATGAGCAGTTCTTC. The chain has TRBV11-3 and TRBJ2-1; 11 bases match TRBD2. V was clipped by 3 bases and J by 7 bases; unmatched bases: 2. The V gene's germline CDR1 is SGHNT and CDR2 YENEEA. The CDR3 runs to 14 residues.

The rearrangement joins TRBV30 to TRBJ2-1; 12 bases are shared with TRBD2. There are 15 residues in the CDR3. Losses at the gene ends were 4 bases for V and 3 bases for J; bases not matched to a gene: 4. Germline lookup yields CDR1 GTSNPN and CDR2 SVGIG (reference sequence). The CDR3 loop reads CAWTQLAGGYNEQFF. CDR3 nucleotides: TGTGCCTGGACGCAACTAGCGGGAGGCTACAATGAGCAGTTCTTC. Drawing the rest from reference TRBV30 and TRBJ2-1, the complete variable domain is SQTIHQWPATLVQPVGSPLSLECTVEGTSNPNLYWYRQAAGRGLQLLFYSVGIGQISSEVPQNLSASRPQDRQFILSSKKLLLSDSGFYLCAWTQLAGGYNEQFFGPGTRLTVL.

In its sample, this clone was seen a few times. The DNA of the CDR3 is TGTGCCAGCAGCTTGACAGGGCCCGCCTTTGATACGCAGTATTTT. This encodes CASSLTGPAFDTQYF. The chain carries TRBV25-1 and TRBJ2-3; 7 bases are a match to TRBD1. V dropped 6 bases and J dropped 6; count of bases not matched to a gene: 12. Germline assignment: CDR1 MGHDK and CDR2 SYGVNS. The CDR3 is made up of 15 amino acids.

This clone has only a few counts. J is TRBJ2-3 and V is TRBV6-5, with D unclear. The CDR3 is 15 residues long. Germline V gene lookup returns CDR1 MNHEY and CDR2 SVGAGI. Trimming cost V 0 bases and J 1 base, with 8 bases left between them. The CDR3 here is CASSYSTRGTDTQYF. CDR3 nucleotide sequence: TGTGCCAGCAGTTACTCGACACGGGGCACAGATACGCAGTATTTT.

Only a few counts were recorded for this clone. The V gene is TRBV10-3, the J gene TRBJ1-1; tentatively, D is TRBD1 (5 bases). V shed 3 bases and J shed 5 bases, with 13 bases lying between them. The CDR3 runs 14 residues. The V gene's germline CDR1 is ENHRY and CDR2 SYGVKD. Here the CDR3 reads CAISDSQGGTEAFF. The CDR3 bases are TGTGCCATCAGTGATTCCCAGGGAGGGACTGAAGCTTTCTTT.

This clone was seen a handful of times. The genes are TRBV5-5 and TRBJ1-1; D is uncertain. Germline CDR1 reads SGHKS; CDR2 reads YYEKEE (reference sequence). V was trimmed by 0 bases and J by 2 bases, leaving 8 bases between them. The CDR3 extends over 14 amino acids. The CDR3 sequence: CASSLEVRNTEAFF. The CDR3 coding sequence is TGTGCCAGCAGCTTGGAAGTCAGAAACACTGAAGCTTTCTTT.

This clone was seen a few times. The rearrangement joins TRBV5-1 to TRBJ1-5, with D possibly TRBD1 on 5 matching bases. This CDR3 has 14 amino acids. The V and J ends lost 2 bases and 6 bases respectively, with 12 bases between them. Germline V gene data show CDR1 as SGHRS and CDR2 as YFSETQ. Here the CDR3 DNA reads TGCGCCAGCAGCTTCACCGCAGGGTCTCAGCCCCAGCATTTT. Translation gives CASSFTAGSQPQHF.

V usage is TRBV19 and J usage is TRBJ2-1; 13 bases align to TRBD2. From germline, CDR1 is LNHDA and CDR2 SQIVND (reference sequence). The CDR3 length is 14 residues. V lost 9 bases, J lost 10 bases, and 9 bases stayed unmatched. The CDR3 DNA reads TGTGCCAGCAAGCGGACTAGCGGGAGTTGGGAGCAGTTCTTC. Its protein is CASKRTSGSWEQFF.

The chain is built from TRBV19 and TRBJ2-7, with TRBD2 identical over 14 bases. The V segment lost 4 bases and the J segment 7 bases; nucleotides outside the gene matches: 12. The germline CDR1 and CDR2 sequences are LNHDA and SQIVND (reference sequence). This CDR3 spans 17 amino acids. The CDR3 DNA reads TGTGCCAGTAGTACCCCAAGGGGACTAGCGGGAGTACGGGAGCAGTACTTC. Translating gives CASSTPRGLAGVREQYF.

This clone turned up a few times. The chain recombines TRBV23-1 with TRBJ2-2; D remains unclear. TRBV23-1 is given ORF status, its function remaining uncertain. This CDR3 comprises 14 residues. The V end lost 0 bases, the J end lost 4 bases, and 6 bases lay between the germline ends. CDR3 DNA: TGCGCCAGCAGTCAATCGCCCGGCACCGGGGAGCTGTTTTTT. As protein: CASSQSPGTGELFF.

The V call is TRBV6-5, the J call TRBJ1-2; D might be TRBD1 (5 bases). This CDR3 spans 13 amino acids. Germline CDR1 reads MNHEY; CDR2 reads SVGAGI. Trimming removed 2 bases from V and 5 bases from J, with 9 bases in between. The CDR3 nucleotides are TGTGCCAGCAGTTACAACGACAGATATGGCTACACCTTC. This codes for CASSYNDRYGYTF.

This clone was found once. V and J are TRBV7-3 and TRBJ2-3; no clear D gene. V dropped 3 bases and J dropped 4 bases, with 5 bases sitting between them. Germline values: CDR1 SGHTA, CDR2 FQGTGA. The CDR3 has 12 residues. In nucleotides, the CDR3 is TGTGCCAGCAGCTTGGGTGCAGATACGCAGTATTTT. It yields the protein CASSLGADTQYF. The entire variable domain, with the rest obtained from reference TRBV7-3 and TRBJ2-3, is as follows: GAGVSQTPSNKVTEKGKYVELRCDPISGHTALYWYRQSLGQGPEFLIYFQGTGAADDSGLPNDRFFAVRPEGSVSTLKIQRTERGDSAVYLCASSLGADTQYFGPGTRLTVL.

The gene calls are TRBV5-1 and TRBJ1-2; D is unclear. The CDR3 contains 12 residues. Trimming stripped 1 base from V and 7 bases from J, with 8 bases between. Germline V CDR1 and CDR2: SGHRS, YFSETQ. This chain's CDR3 is CASSLSTFGYTF. CDR3 nucleotides: TGCGCCAGCAGCTTGTCGACCTTTGGCTACACCTTC.

This sequence joins TRBV6-5 and TRBJ1-1, with unresolved D. V was trimmed by 6 bases and J by 0 bases, leaving 8 bases between them. CDR3 size: 13 residues. The V gene's germline CDR1 is MNHEY and CDR2 SVGAGI. CDR3 nucleotide sequence: TGTGCCAGCAGCCGAAGCGTGAACACTGAAGCTTTCTTT. Encoded protein: CASSRSVNTEAFF.

The V call is TRBV7-2, the J call TRBJ2-7, with 7 bases lining up with TRBD2. The V gene end was trimmed by 3 bases and the J gene end by 3 bases; junction bases not matched to a gene: 5. Germline CDR1 SGHTA, CDR2 FQGNSA. The CDR3 covers 14 residues. CDR3: CASSFGGTYYEQYF. The CDR3 DNA is TGTGCCAGCAGCTTCGGGGGGACCTACTACGAGCAGTACTTC.

The V and J genes are TRBV7-3 and TRBJ2-6; D ambiguous. In germline, CDR1 is SGHTA, CDR2 FQGTGA. The CDR3 sequence is 15 residues long. V lost 2 bases to trimming and J lost 0 bases, with 5 bases between them. The CDR3 is CASSLGPSGANVLTF. The CDR3 bases are TGTGCCAGCAGCTTAGGCCCCTCTGGGGCCAACGTCCTGACTTTC.

The rearrangement joins TRBV30 to TRBJ2-5; the D gene is possibly TRBD2 (6 bases). The CDR3 is made up of 11 amino acids. Germline-derived CDR1 and CDR2 are GTSNPN and SVGIG (reference sequence). V lost 3 bases to trimming and J lost 7 bases, with 9 bases between them. DNA for the CDR3: TGTGCCTGGAGCGACGGGGGGACCCAGTACTTC. Translated, it gives CAWSDGGTQYF.

The chain links TRBV5-5 to TRBJ2-3, with unresolved D. The ends were cut back, 2 bases at V and 3 bases at J, with 7 bases in the middle. This CDR3 comprises 13 residues. CDR1 SGHKS and CDR2 YYEKEE come from the germline V gene (reference sequence). CDR3 loop: CASSFPATDTQYF. DNA for the CDR3: TGTGCCAGCAGCTTCCCAGCTACAGATACGCAGTATTTT.

The chain uses TRBV5-1 and TRBJ2-5, with D tentatively TRBD1 (5 bases). Germline CDR1 is SGHRS and CDR2 is YFSETQ. Trimming took off 0 bases at V and 9 bases at J, with 12 bases between the two ends. The CDR3 runs to 13 residues. CDR3 sequence reads: CASSLGLAGSQYF. CDR3 in DNA: TGCGCCAGCAGCTTGGGACTCGCAGGGTCCCAGTACTTC.

This clone was seen a few times. The rearrangement links TRBV4-3 to TRBJ2-5; tentatively, D is TRBD2 (5 bases). V was cut by 0 bases and J by 5 bases, with 13 bases left in between. The CDR3 sequence is 15 residues long. The germline gives CDR1 LGHNA, CDR2 YSLEER. CDR3 DNA: TGCGCCAGCAGCCAAGATTTGCTAGCCAGGGAGACCCAGTACTTC. Its translation is CASSQDLLARETQYF.

This clone was detected only a few times. The chain uses TRBV29-1 and TRBJ2-1; D is unclear. This CDR3 region has 11 residues. Trimming removed 3 bases from V and 9 bases from J, with 9 bases in between. Per germline, CDR1 SQVTM and CDR2 ANQGSEA. CDR3 sequence reads: CSVDQDGEQFF. The DNA for the CDR3 is TGCAGCGTTGACCAGGATGGTGAGCAGTTCTTC.

The chain uses TRBV7-9 and TRBJ1-1; possible D gene TRBD1, 6 bases. V gave up 5 bases and J gave up 4 bases, with 14 bases separating them. The CDR3 extends over 14 amino acids. Per germline, CDR1 SEHNR and CDR2 FQNEAQ (reference sequence). The CDR3 spells CASSASGGGTEAFF. CDR3 nucleotide sequence: TGTGCCAGCAGCGCCTCCGGAGGGGGCACTGAAGCTTTCTTT.

This clone occurred a few times. The chain couples TRBV29-1 to TRBJ1-1; 8 nucleotides line up with TRBD1. CDR3 length equals 10 residues. V lost 8 bases and J lost 10; bases outside the gene matches: 6. The germline V gene has CDR1 SQVTM and CDR2 ANQGSEA. The CDR3 sequence is CSTATGGAFF. In DNA form, the CDR3 reads TGCAGCACTGCAACAGGGGGAGCTTTCTTT. Combining the CDR3 with reference TRBV29-1 and TRBJ1-1 gives the whole variable domain SAVISQKPSRDICQRGTSLTIQCQVDSQVTMMFWYRQQPGQSLTLIATANQGSEATYESGFVIDKFPISRPNLTFSTLTVSNMSPEDSSIYLCSTATGGAFFGQGTRLTVV.

Only a few counts were recorded for this clone. J is TRBJ2-5 and V is TRBV28, with 9 bases matching TRBD2. J gave up 4 bases and V 1 base, and 4 bases lay outside the gene matches. Germline V gives CDR1 MDHEN, CDR2 SYDVKM. The CDR3 extends over 15 amino acids. The CDR3 bases are TGTGCCAGCAGTTTATCGCTAGCGGGGACAGAGACCCAGTACTTC. This sequence encodes CASSLSLAGTETQYF.

The J gene is TRBJ2-1, the V gene TRBV23-1; possibly TRBD2 for D (6 bases). TRBV23-1 is placed among ORFs of uncertain function. This CDR3 contains 13 residues. Trimming took 4 bases from V and 5 from J, leaving 9 bases between them. The CDR3 protein is CASSLRGNNEQFF. The DNA for the CDR3 is TGCGCCAGCAGTCTACGGGGGAACAATGAGCAGTTCTTC.

The chain uses TRBV29-1 and TRBJ2-1, with D possibly TRBD2 on 6 matching bases. CDR1 is SQVTM and CDR2 is ANQGSEA in the germline V gene. The CDR3 loop spans 14 amino acids. V was trimmed by 7 bases and J by 0 bases, leaving 13 bases between them. This chain's CDR3 is CSASLAPSYNEQFF. The CDR3 region has the DNA TGCAGCGCCTCCCTAGCGCCCTCCTACAATGAGCAGTTCTTC.

The V call is TRBV27, the J call TRBJ2-3, with 7 bases that match TRBD1. This CDR3 contains 15 residues. Germline CDR1 is MNHEY and CDR2 is SMNVEV (reference sequence). V was clipped by 5 bases and J by 2 bases; unmatched bases: 7. Here the CDR3 reads CASSANRGSTDTQYF. The CDR3 nucleotides are TGTGCCAGCAGTGCGAACAGGGGTTCCACAGATACGCAGTATTTT.

This chain joins TRBV2 and TRBJ1-1; D uncertain. The CDR3 consists of 12 residues. Germline V gene lookup returns CDR1 SNHLY and CDR2 FYNNEI. V lost 3 bases, J lost 7 bases, and 9 bases lay in between. The CDR3 nucleotides read TGTGCCAGCAGTGATCTAGGATATGAAGCTTTCTTT. Translated: CASSDLGYEAFF. Full variable domain (outside the CDR3, taken from reference TRBV2 and TRBJ1-1): EPEVTQTPSHQVTQMGQEVILRCVPISNHLYFYWYRQILGQKVEFLVSFYNNEISEKSEIFDDQFSVERPDGSNFTLKIRSTKLEDSAMYFCASSDLGYEAFFGQGTRLTVV.